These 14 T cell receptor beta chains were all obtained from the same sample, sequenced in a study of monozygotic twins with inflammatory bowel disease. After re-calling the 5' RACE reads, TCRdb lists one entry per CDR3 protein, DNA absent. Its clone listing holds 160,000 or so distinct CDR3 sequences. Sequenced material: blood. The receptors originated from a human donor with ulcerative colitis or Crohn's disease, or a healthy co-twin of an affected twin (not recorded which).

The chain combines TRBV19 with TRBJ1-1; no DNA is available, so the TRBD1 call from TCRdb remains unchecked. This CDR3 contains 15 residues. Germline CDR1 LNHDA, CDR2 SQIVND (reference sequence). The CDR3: CASSPRGHGDTEAFF.

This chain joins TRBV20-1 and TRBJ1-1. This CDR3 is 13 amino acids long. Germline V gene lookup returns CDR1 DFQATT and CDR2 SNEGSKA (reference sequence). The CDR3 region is CSARFGKNTEAFF.

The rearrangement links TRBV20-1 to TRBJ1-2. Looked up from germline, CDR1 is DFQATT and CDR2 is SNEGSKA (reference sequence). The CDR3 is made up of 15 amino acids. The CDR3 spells CSARERSLANYGYTF.

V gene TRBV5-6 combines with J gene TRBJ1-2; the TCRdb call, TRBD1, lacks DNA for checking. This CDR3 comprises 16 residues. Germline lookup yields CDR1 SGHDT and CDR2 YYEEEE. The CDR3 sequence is CASSLGGQYFNYGYTF. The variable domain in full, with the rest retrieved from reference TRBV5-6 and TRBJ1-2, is DAGVTQSPTHLIKTRGQQVTLRCSPKSGHDTVSWYQQALGQGPQFIFQYYEEEERQRGNFPDRFSGHQFPNYSSELNVNALLLGDSALYLCASSLGGQYFNYGYTFGSGTRLTVV.

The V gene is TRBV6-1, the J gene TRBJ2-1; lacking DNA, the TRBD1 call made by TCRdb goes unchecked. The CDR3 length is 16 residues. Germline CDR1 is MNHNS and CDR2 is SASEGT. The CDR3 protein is CASSENPRGNVNEQFF.

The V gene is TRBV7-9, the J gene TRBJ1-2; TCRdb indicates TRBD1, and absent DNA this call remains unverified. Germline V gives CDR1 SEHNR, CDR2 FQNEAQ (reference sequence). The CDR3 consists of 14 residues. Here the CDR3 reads CASSRDRGQGGYTF.

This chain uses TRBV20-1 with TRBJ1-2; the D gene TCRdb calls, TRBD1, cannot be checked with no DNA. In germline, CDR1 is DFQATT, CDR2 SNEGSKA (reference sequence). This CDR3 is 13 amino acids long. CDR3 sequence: CSARQGGNYGYTF.

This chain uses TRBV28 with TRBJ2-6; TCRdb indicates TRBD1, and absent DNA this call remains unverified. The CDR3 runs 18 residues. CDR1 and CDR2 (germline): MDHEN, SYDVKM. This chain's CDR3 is CASSMTLRGSSGANVLTF.

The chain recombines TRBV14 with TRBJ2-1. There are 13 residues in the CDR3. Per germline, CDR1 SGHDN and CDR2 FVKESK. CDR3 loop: CASSLQITHEQFF.

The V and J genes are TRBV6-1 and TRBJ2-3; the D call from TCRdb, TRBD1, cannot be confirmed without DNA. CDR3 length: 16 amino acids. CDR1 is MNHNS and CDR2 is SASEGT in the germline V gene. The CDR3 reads CALWRDRNYSTDTQYF.

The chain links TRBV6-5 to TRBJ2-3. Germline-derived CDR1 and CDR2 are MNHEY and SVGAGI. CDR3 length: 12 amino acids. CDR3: CASSYEGNTQYF.

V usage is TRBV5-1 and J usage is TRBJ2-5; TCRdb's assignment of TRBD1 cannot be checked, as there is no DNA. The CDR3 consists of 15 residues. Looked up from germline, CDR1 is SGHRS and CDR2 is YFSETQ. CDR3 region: CASSGGQGARETQYF.

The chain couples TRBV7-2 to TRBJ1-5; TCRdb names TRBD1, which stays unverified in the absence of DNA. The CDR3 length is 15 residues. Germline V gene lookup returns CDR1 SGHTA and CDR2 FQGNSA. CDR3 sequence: CASSLQGGGNQPQHF.

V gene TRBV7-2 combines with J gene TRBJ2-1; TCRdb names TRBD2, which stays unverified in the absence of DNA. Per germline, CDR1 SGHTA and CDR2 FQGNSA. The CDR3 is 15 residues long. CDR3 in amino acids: CASSLFGGVYNEQFF.